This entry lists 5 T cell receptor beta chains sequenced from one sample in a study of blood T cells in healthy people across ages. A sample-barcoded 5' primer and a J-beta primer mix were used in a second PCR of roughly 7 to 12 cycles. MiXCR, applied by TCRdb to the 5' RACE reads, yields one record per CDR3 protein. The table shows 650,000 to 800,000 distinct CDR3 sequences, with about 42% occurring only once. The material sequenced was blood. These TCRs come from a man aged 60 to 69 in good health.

The CDR3 DNA is TGTGCCAGCACATACACCCTATATGGGGCCGCGAACACCGGGGAGCTGTTTTTT. Amino acid sequence: CASTYTLYGAANTGELFF. The chain has TRBV27 and TRBJ2-2; D might be TRBD1 (5 bases). The CDR3 runs 18 residues. CDR1 and CDR2 (germline): MNHEY, SMNVEV (reference sequence). The germline V and J ends were trimmed by 7 bases and 0 bases, with 21 bases remaining between them.

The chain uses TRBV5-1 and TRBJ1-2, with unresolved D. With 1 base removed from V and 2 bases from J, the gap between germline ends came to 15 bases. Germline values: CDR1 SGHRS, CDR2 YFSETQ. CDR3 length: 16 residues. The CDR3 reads CASSLTGMSGNYGYTF. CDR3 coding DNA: TGCGCCAGCAGCTTGACCGGTATGAGCGGAAACTATGGCTACACCTTC.

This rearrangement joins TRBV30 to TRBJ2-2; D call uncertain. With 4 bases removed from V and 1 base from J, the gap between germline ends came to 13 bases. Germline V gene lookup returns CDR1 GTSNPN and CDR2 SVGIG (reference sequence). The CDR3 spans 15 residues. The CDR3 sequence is CAWNAGKLNTGELFF. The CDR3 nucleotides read TGTGCCTGGAACGCAGGAAAATTGAACACCGGGGAGCTGTTTTTT.

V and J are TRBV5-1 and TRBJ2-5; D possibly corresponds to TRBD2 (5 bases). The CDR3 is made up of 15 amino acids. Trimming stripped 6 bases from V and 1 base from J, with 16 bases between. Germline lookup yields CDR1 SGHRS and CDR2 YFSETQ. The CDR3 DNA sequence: TGCGCCAGCAAGGGAGAGCCAGGACCCCAAGAGACCCAGTACTTC. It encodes CASKGEPGPQETQYF.

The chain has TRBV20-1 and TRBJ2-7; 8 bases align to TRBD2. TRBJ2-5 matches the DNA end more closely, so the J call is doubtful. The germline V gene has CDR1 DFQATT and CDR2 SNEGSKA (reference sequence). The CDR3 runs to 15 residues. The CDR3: CRWRGEFPLQETQYF. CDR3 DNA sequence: TGCAGGTGGCGGGGGGAATTTCCCCTTCAAGAGACCCAGTACTTC.